Below, 9 T cell receptor beta chains from the same sample are listed, as sequenced in a study of graft-versus-host responses after intestinal transplantation. Produced via immunoSEQ multiplex PCR; TCRdb's table is partial and in-frame only. Here the sample spans 90,000 or so clones, around 84% being singletons. These receptors have no identified antigens. The input for sequencing was unstimulated CD4+ T cells sorted from spleen or lymph node cells, taken before intestinal transplant. Receptors were obtained from a human donor who received an intestinal transplant.

This chain uses TRBV30 with TRBJ1-2; D remains ambiguous. Germline CDR1 is GTSNPN and CDR2 is SVGIG (reference sequence). The CDR3 is made up of 11 amino acids. Trimming shortened V by 0 bases and J by 6 bases, and 5 bases separated the two germline ends. The CDR3 bases are TGTGCCTGGAGTGTCTTCGATGGCTACACCTTC. It yields the protein CAWSVFDGYTF.

This clone was detected only once. The V and J genes are TRBV2 and TRBJ1-5; TRBD1 might be the D (5 bases). The V end was cut by 5 bases, the J end by 4 bases, with 15 bases between. The CDR3 length is 15 residues. Per the germline V gene, CDR1 is SNHLY and CDR2 is FYNNEI. The CDR3 DNA reads TGTGCCAGCAGTTCGGGGGTACAGGCTAATCAGCCCCAGCATTTT. This codes for CASSSGVQANQPQHF.

V is TRBV19 and J is TRBJ2-3; TRBD1 agrees at 8 bases. The CDR3 covers 16 residues. The germline V gene encodes CDR1 LNHDA and CDR2 SQIVND (reference sequence). Unmatched junction bases numbered 14, after V lost 7 bases and J lost 5 bases. This CDR3 reads CASTSRGRGRLDTQYF. The CDR3 bases are TGTGCCAGTACCAGCCGGGGCAGGGGGCGGTTAGATACGCAGTATTTT. The full variable domain, with the rest looked up from reference TRBV19 and TRBJ2-3, is DGGITQSPKYLFRKEGQNVTLSCEQNLNHDAMYWYRQDPGQGLRLIYYSQIVNDFQKGDIAEGYSVSREKKESFPLTVTSAQKNPTAFYLCASTSRGRGRLDTQYFGPGTRLTVL.

V gene TRBV5-1 combines with J gene TRBJ2-5, with a tentative D call TRBD1 (6 bases). Looked up from germline, CDR1 is SGHRS and CDR2 is YFSETQ. Trimming took 0 bases from V and 1 from J, leaving 7 bases between them. This CDR3 has 14 amino acids. This CDR3 reads CASSLGTAQETQYF. DNA of the CDR3: TGCGCCAGCAGCTTGGGGACAGCCCAAGAGACCCAGTACTTC.

This clone was picked up a small number of times. The genes are TRBV11-2 and TRBJ2-5; perhaps TRBD1 as D (5 bases). V lost 5 bases and J lost 9, with 13 bases in between. CDR1 is SGHAT and CDR2 is FQNNGV in the germline V gene. The CDR3 spans 12 residues. CDR3 residues: CASSTDPRAQYF. In DNA, the CDR3 is TGTGCCAGCAGCACCGACCCCAGGGCCCAGTACTTC. The full variable domain, completed using reference TRBV11-2 and TRBJ2-5, is EAGVAQSPRYKIIEKRQSVAFWCNPISGHATLYWYQQILGQGPKLLIQFQNNGVVDDSQLPKDRFSAERLKGVDSTLKIQPAKLEDSAVYLCASSTDPRAQYFGPGTRLLVL.

The chain carries TRBV7-8 and TRBJ2-7, with 9 bases matching TRBD2. The CDR3 contains 14 residues. In germline, CDR1 is SGHVS, CDR2 FQNEAQ. J gave up 4 bases and V 2 bases, and 3 bases lay outside the gene matches. The CDR3 DNA reads as TGTGCCAGCAGCTTATATACTAGCGGGTACGAGCAGTACTTC. Translation: CASSLYTSGYEQYF. Full variable domain (missing parts from reference TRBV7-8 and TRBJ2-7): GAGVSQSPRYKVAKRGQDVALRCDPISGHVSLFWYQQALGQGPEFLTYFQNEAQLDKSGLPSDRFFAERPEGSVSTLKIQRTQQEDSAVYLCASSLYTSGYEQYFGPGTRLTVT.

V usage is TRBV28 and J usage is TRBJ2-3; TRBD2 is a possible D gene (6 bases). The CDR3 contains 14 residues. CDR1 and CDR2 (germline): MDHEN, SYDVKM. Trimming stripped 3 bases from V and 5 bases from J, with 12 bases between. In nucleotides, the CDR3 is TGTGCCAGCAGTTTGCACTTCGGGGGAGATACGCAGTATTTT. Its translation is CASSLHFGGDTQYF.

This chain links TRBV9 with TRBJ1-2; 7 positions match TRBD1. The CDR3 extends over 15 amino acids. J lost 4 bases, V lost 2 bases, and 8 bases had no gene match. Germline V gene sequence: CDR1 SGDLS, CDR2 YYNGEE. CDR3 sequence reads: CASSVTAGTVYGYTF. Here the CDR3 DNA reads TGTGCCAGCAGCGTCACGGCCGGGACAGTCTATGGCTACACCTTC. Supplemented by reference TRBV9 and TRBJ1-2, the full variable domain reads DSGVTQTPKHLITATGQRVTLRCSPRSGDLSVYWYQQSLDQGLQFLIQYYNGEERAKGNILERFSAQQFPDLHSELNLSSLELGDSALYFCASSVTAGTVYGYTFGSGTRLTVV.

The gene calls are TRBV11-2 and TRBJ2-2; 9 nucleotides align to TRBD1. Germline loops: CDR1 SGHAT, CDR2 FQNNGV. This CDR3 is 15 amino acids long. Germline trimming cut 5 bases from V and 7 bases from J; bases unmatched to any gene: 8. The CDR3 region has the DNA TGTGCCAGCAGCCCCCGGGACAGGGAAGTCGGGGAGCTGTTTTTT. Protein: CASSPRDREVGELFF.